This T cell receptor beta chain was recorded in a study of CD8+CD57+ T cells in acquired aplastic anemia. For the study at large: Average DNA yield from sorted CD4+ and CD8+ cells was about 3 ug. Findings and limits, study-wide: Patients and healthy controls showed no significant CD8+ Simpson's diversity difference.

To note about this clonotype: Its antigen is unknown.

V shed 6 bases and J 6 bases; nucleotides not matched to a gene: 10. The CDR3 covers 13 residues. The germline V gene has CDR1 DFQATT and CDR2 SNEGSKA (reference sequence). Those patients picked for sequencing had displayed CD8+CD57+ cell expansion on flow cytometry. Patients were untreated when blood was sampled. For CDR3 and TCR beta VDJ profiling, genomic DNA was the template used. MiXCR, run by TCRdb on the reads, gives a single entry per CDR3 protein. The sample lists roughly 200,000 distinct CDR3 sequences; 65% were seen once. The TCR was taken from a human donor with aplastic anemia. The sequenced sample was sorted CD4+, CD8+, or CD8+CD57+ T cells (not recorded which) from PBMCs. The rearrangement joins TRBV20-1 to TRBJ2-7, with 8 bases that match TRBD1. DNA for the CDR3: TGCAGTGCCCAACGGGACAGGCAGGGCGAGCAGTACTTC. Translation: CSAQRDRQGEQYF.